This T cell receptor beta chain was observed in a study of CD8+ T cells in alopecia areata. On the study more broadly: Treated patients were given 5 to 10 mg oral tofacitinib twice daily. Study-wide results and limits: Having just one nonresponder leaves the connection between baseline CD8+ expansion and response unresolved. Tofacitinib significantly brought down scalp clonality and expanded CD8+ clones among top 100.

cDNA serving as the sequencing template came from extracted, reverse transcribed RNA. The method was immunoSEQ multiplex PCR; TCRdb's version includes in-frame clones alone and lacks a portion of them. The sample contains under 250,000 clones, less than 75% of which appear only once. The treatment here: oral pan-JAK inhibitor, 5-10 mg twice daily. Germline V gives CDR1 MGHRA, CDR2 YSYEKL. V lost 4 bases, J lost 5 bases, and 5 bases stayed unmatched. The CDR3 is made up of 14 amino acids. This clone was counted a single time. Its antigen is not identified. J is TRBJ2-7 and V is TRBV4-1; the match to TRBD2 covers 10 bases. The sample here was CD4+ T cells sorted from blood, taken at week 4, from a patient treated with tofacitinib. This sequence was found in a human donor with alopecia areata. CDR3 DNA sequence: TGCGCCAGCAGCCTAACTAGCGGGGAGGACGAGCAGTACTTC. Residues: CASSLTSGEDEQYF.